The sequence of this T cell receptor (beta chain) was determined in a study of blood T cell repertoires in COVID-19. Across the whole study: Material from acute and convalescent COVID-19 was sourced from the United States, Italy and Spain. Nucleic acid was either cDNA or gDNA, and it came from T cells, B-cell-depleted T cells, or PBMCs.

Original handling: It was from reference gene primer amplification that nucleated cell counts were estimated. Only in-frame clones appear in the TCRdb table, and some are missing; sequencing was by immunoSEQ multiplex PCR. The V and J calls and clone size were taken over from that table, and D and trimming were inferred from the DNA. The sample shows 250,000 to 300,000 clones, approximately 85% of them seen only once. As regards this clone: This specimen includes other DNA sequences encoding the same CDR3.

The length of the CDR3 is 15 residues. V was pared by 2 bases and J by 2 bases, with 10 bases between. Germline loops: CDR1 KGHSH, CDR2 LQKENI. Recovered participants had two consecutive negative NP/OP PCR tests, healthcare professional clearance, or symptom resolution. Sequencing input: PBMCs or T cells enriched from blood (not recorded which). The rearrangement links TRBV18 to TRBJ2-1, with a weak D call TRBD2 (6 bases). The receptor was derived from a woman between 45 and 65 years old who had recovered from COVID-19. CDR3 in amino acids: CASSPSSGAYNEQFF. Written as DNA, the CDR3 is TGTGCCAGCTCACCAAGTAGCGGTGCCTACAATGAGCAGTTCTTC. The whole variable domain, filled in from reference TRBV18 and TRBJ2-1, reads NAGVMQNPRHLVRRRGQEARLRCSPMKGHSHVYWYRQLPEEGLKFMVYLQKENIIDESGMPKERFSAEFPKEGPSILRIQQVVRGDSAAYFCASSPSSGAYNEQFFGPGTRLTVL.